The subject of this entry is one T cell receptor (beta chain). As yet, its antigen is unknown. Those who donated were healthy HIV-negative adults, with no recent acute infections or vaccinations reported. Within Nashville, Tennessee resided all donors, each a Caucasian adult. Profiling relied on immunoSEQ multiplex PCR, and the TCRdb table lists in-frame clones only, not all of them. This sample has hundreds of thousands of clones, with around 78% found just once. Unmatched junction bases numbered 9, after V lost 0 bases and J lost 1 base. The length of the CDR3 is 19 residues. Germline loops: CDR1 SGHRS, CDR2 YFSETQ. The data are from a study of shared clonotypes between healthy human individuals. Study results and limitations: Among donors, sharing of clonotypes was expected to be affected by sequencing depth.

The chain couples TRBV5-1 to TRBJ2-6; 8 nucleotides match TRBD1. This clonotype was obtained from a woman aged 40 to 50 in good health. Some clones in this sample may be carry-over from other donors' samples. Input material: PBMCs. The CDR3 DNA reads as TGCGCCAGCAGCTTGGATTCCAGGACAGGGAGTTCTGGGGCCAACGTCCTGACTTTC. Translated, it gives CASSLDSRTGSSGANVLTF.